The entry below describes one TCR beta chain. The data derive from a study of somatic mutations in cytotoxic T cells in rheumatoid arthritis. Produced via immunoSEQ multiplex PCR; TCRdb's table is partial and in-frame only. The sample carries about 7,000 clones, roughly 78% recorded once. CDR3 length equals 14 residues. The trim removed 4 bases at V and 3 bases at J, leaving 4 bases unmatched. Germline values: CDR1 SGHRS, CDR2 YFSETQ. The TCR sequence derives from an adult with rheumatoid arthritis. This chain uses TRBV5-1 with TRBJ2-3; 8 bases align to TRBD2. Sequencing was done on a sample of CD8+ T cells sorted from blood. The CDR3 reads CASSVSGGTDTQYF. CDR3 nucleotide sequence: TGCGCCAGCAGCGTAAGCGGGGGAACAGATACGCAGTATTTT.